The TCR beta chain under discussion was sequenced for a study of shared clonotypes between healthy human individuals. It was CD45RO-negative cells, positively selected for CCR7, that made up naive CD8 cells, with terminally differentiated effector memory CD45RA+ cells excluded. Researchers divided each subset's genomic DNA evenly across several immunoSEQ plates. Measured with immunoSEQ multiplex PCR; TCRdb has only the in-frame clones, and not every one. The sample includes 660,000 or so clones, around 96% seen only once; the top ten take around 0.1%. Looked up from germline, CDR1 is MDHEN and CDR2 is SYDVKM. With V trimmed by 4 bases and J by 2 bases, 6 bases remained unmatched. The CDR3 loop spans 15 amino acids. Comments on this clone: Its antigen is still unknown.

Study-wide findings and caveats: Compared with clonotypes that all four donors shared, non-shared clonotypes had lower generation probabilities. For sorted subsets, rarefaction showed incomplete sequencing despite large depth. Naive CD4 clonotypes overlapped across a few donors at roughly 5%.

V and J are TRBV28 and TRBJ2-7; 9 nucleotides align to TRBD2. Sequencing input: naive CD8+ T cells sorted from blood. The sequence was collected from a woman in her twenties or thirties in good health. The chain's CDR3 is CASSSSREGTYEQYF. The CDR3 DNA reads TGTGCCAGCAGTTCATCGCGGGAGGGTACCTACGAGCAGTACTTC.